What follows describes a single T cell receptor beta chain. This entry comes from a study of blood T cell repertoires in COVID-19. Background on the study: Researchers got acute and convalescent COVID-19 samples from the United States, Italy and Spain. From T cells, B-cell-depleted T cells, or PBMCs came the material, which was cDNA or gDNA.

This CDR3 comprises 16 residues. With V trimmed by 7 bases and J by 2 bases, 10 bases remained unmatched. In germline, CDR1 is SGHRS, CDR2 YFSETQ. Authors' data handling: Amplified reference gene primers provided the basis for estimating nucleated cell counts. Clones were sequenced by immunoSEQ multiplex PCR, and TCRdb holds only the in-frame ones, with some missing. V and J calls plus clone size are reproduced from that table; the DNA served to infer D and trimming. The sample holds tens of thousands of clones, 80% to 90% seen once. This receptor was obtained from a man in his forties or fifties with active COVID-19. Sequencing used peripheral blood. The J gene is TRBJ2-3, the V gene TRBV5-1; 10 nucleotides match TRBD2. CDR3 protein: CASGKGLAGVTDTQYF. The DNA for the CDR3 is TGCGCCAGCGGCAAAGGGCTAGCGGGGGTCACAGATACGCAGTATTTT.